The next 13 T cell receptor beta chains were all read from a single sample in a study of T cell responses to AZD1222 COVID-19 vaccine. TCRdb keeps only in-frame clones here, not all; method: immunoSEQ multiplex PCR. The table records about 140,000 clones, approximately 89% of them present only once. This specimen was peripheral blood, taken 28 days after the second AZD1222 dose. The receptor source for this set is an adult who received the AZD1222 COVID-19 vaccine.

The rearrangement links TRBV3-1 (or the pseudogene TRBV3-2) to TRBJ2-1; TRBD2 agrees at 14 bases. CDR3 size: 16 residues. CDR1 and CDR2 from the germline V gene are LGHDT and YNNKEL (reference sequence). V lost 4 bases, J lost 2 bases, and 1 base stayed unmatched. The CDR3 DNA sequence: TGTGCCAGCAGCCCGGGACTAGCGGGAGCCTACAATGAGCAGTTCTTC. This codes for CASSPGLAGAYNEQFF.

The chain is built from TRBV13 and TRBJ2-1, with D uncertain. V lost 1 base, J lost 0 bases, and 10 bases lay in between. The germline gives CDR1 PRHDT, CDR2 FYEKMQ (reference sequence). The CDR3 has 16 amino acids. CDR3 bases: TGTGCCAGCAGCTTAGCAGTCCGGAGCTCCTACAATGAGCAGTTCTTC. Its protein product is CASSLAVRSSYNEQFF.

The CDR3 sequence is CASSYQTDGRNSPLHF. CDR3 nucleotide sequence: TGTGCCAGCAGTTACCAGACGGACGGAAGAAATTCACCCCTCCACTTT. The chain couples TRBV6-5 to TRBJ1-6, with no clear D. V lost 2 bases and J lost 7, with 15 bases in between. This CDR3 spans 16 amino acids. CDR1 is MNHEY and CDR2 is SVGAGI in the germline V gene.

The rearrangement links TRBV4-2 to TRBJ2-2; D uncertain. Germline V gives CDR1 LGHNA, CDR2 YNFKEQ. Between the trimmed V and J ends, which lost 2 bases and 2 bases, there was a span of 6 bases. This CDR3 comprises 14 residues. CDR3 DNA: TGTGCCAGCAGCCAATACGTTAACACCGGGGAGCTGTTTTTT. Amino acid sequence: CASSQYVNTGELFF.

V is TRBV21-1 and J is TRBJ2-7. TRBV21-1 is noted as a pseudogene. This CDR3 is 12 amino acids long. The CDR3 spells CASSKGTYEQYF. The CDR3 nucleotides are TGTGCCAGCAGCAAAGGGACCTACGAGCAGTACTTC.

The V call is TRBV19, the J call TRBJ2-7, with D perhaps given as TRBD1 or TRBD2 (5 bases each). V was shortened by 5 bases and J by 4 bases, with 21 bases between the two germline ends. This CDR3 spans 16 amino acids. Germline lookup yields CDR1 LNHDA and CDR2 SQIVND (reference sequence). Here the CDR3 reads CASSRPQGGGTYEQYF. The CDR3 nucleotides are TGTGCCAGTAGTCGCCCCCAGGGTGGGGGAACTTACGAGCAGTACTTC.

J is TRBJ1-5 and V is TRBV2; 8 bases are a match to TRBD1. This CDR3 is 15 amino acids long. V lost 4 bases to trimming and J lost 3 bases; unmatched junction nucleotides: 5. Germline CDR1 reads SNHLY; CDR2 reads FYNNEI. The CDR3 region is CASSGTGYPNQPQHF. The CDR3 bases are TGTGCCAGCAGTGGGACAGGGTACCCCAATCAGCCCCAGCATTTT.

This chain joins TRBV6-5 and TRBJ2-7; D is possibly TRBD1 (6 bases). Trimming pared 5 bases from V and 2 bases from J, leaving 7 bases between. The CDR3 covers 12 residues. Per germline, CDR1 MNHEY and CDR2 SVGAGI. In DNA form, the CDR3 reads TGTGCCAGCAGTAGGACAGCCTACGAGCAGTACTTC. Amino acid sequence: CASSRTAYEQYF.

V gene TRBV5-5 combines with J gene TRBJ1-3; D is unclear. Germline V gives CDR1 SGHKS, CDR2 YYEKEE (reference sequence). V lost 4 bases, J lost 0 bases, and 14 bases lay in between. The CDR3 totals 16 residues. The CDR3 bases are TGTGCCAGCAGCCGCGGCGGGGTTAGCTCTGGAAACACCATATATTTT. The encoded protein is CASSRGGVSSGNTIYF.

This chain uses TRBV28 with TRBJ2-7, with unresolved D. The CDR3 is 15 residues long. Germline V gives CDR1 MDHEN, CDR2 SYDVKM. V was trimmed by 1 base and J by 1 base, leaving 11 bases between them. The CDR3 nucleotides are TGTGCCAGCAGTTTATTTATCGCAGGTTCCTACGAGCAGTACTTC. Protein sequence: CASSLFIAGSYEQYF.

V and J are TRBV7-2 and TRBJ2-2, with 8 bases fitting TRBD2. This CDR3 contains 16 residues. Germline V gene sequence: CDR1 SGHTA, CDR2 FQGNSA. J was trimmed by 5 bases and V by 5 bases; bases with no gene match: 10. The CDR3 reads CASSTSGGGWTGELFF. For the CDR3, the DNA is TGTGCCAGCAGCACCAGCGGGGGCGGTTGGACCGGGGAGCTGTTTTTT.

The CDR3 loop reads CSVERGGGNTIYF. CDR3 DNA sequence: TGCAGCGTTGAACGGGGAGGTGGAAACACCATATATTTT. The chain couples TRBV29-1 to TRBJ1-3, with D unresolved. The germline CDR1 and CDR2 sequences are SQVTM and ANQGSEA. V dropped 2 bases and J dropped 3 bases, with 8 bases sitting between them. CDR3 size: 13 residues.

With respect to this clone: Because the CDR3's place on the DNA is in doubt, the DNA is left out and the CDR3 is given as listed by TCRdb. This chain links TRBV19 with TRBJ1-1. A total of 12 residues make up the CDR3, ends included. Looked up from germline, CDR1 is LNHDA and CDR2 is SQIVND (reference sequence). CDR3 protein: CASTSGFTEAFF.